Following are 7 T cell receptor beta chains from one sample sequenced in a study of CD8+ T cells in alopecia areata. The sample's treatment: oral pan-JAK inhibitor, 5-10 mg twice daily. Sequencing used cDNA as its template, made by extracting RNA and reverse transcribing it. Profiling relied on immunoSEQ multiplex PCR, and the TCRdb table lists in-frame clones only, not all of them. The data hold about 180,000 clones, with 40% to 65% observed a single time. The sequencing here drew on CD8+ T cells sorted from blood, taken at week 24, from a patient treated with tofacitinib. Source of these receptors: a human donor with alopecia areata.

The chain is built from TRBV19 and TRBJ1-1, with 8 bases identical to TRBD1. V shed 6 bases, J shed 5 bases, and the junction held 11 bases outside the gene matches. This CDR3 contains 15 residues. Germline V CDR1 and CDR2: LNHDA, SQIVND (reference sequence). The CDR3 nucleotides read TGTGCCAGTAGCCCATCCACAGGGGGATTGACTGAAGCTTTCTTT. It yields the protein CASSPSTGGLTEAFF.

Regarding this clone: The sample carries other DNA sequences with the same CDR3. V gene TRBV29-1 combines with J gene TRBJ2-5; 9 positions match TRBD2. V gave up 2 bases and J gave up 2 bases; unmatched junction bases: 3. The CDR3 covers 14 residues. Germline lookup yields CDR1 SQVTM and CDR2 ANQGSEA. CDR3 DNA sequence: TGCAGCGTTGAACTAGCGGGGAGACAAGAGACCCAGTACTTC. It encodes CSVELAGRQETQYF.

This clone occurred a few times. The CDR3 sequence: CASSLIYKDTQYF. CDR3 DNA: TGCGCCAGCAGCTTGATCTACAAGGATACGCAGTATTTT. The chain is built from TRBV5-1 and TRBJ2-3, with unresolved D. Germline CDR1 reads SGHRS; CDR2 reads YFSETQ. The CDR3 length is 13 residues. V was cut by 1 base and J by 6 bases, with 9 bases left in between.

This chain uses TRBV29-1 with TRBJ1-6; D might be TRBD1 (5 bases). CDR3 size: 16 residues. Germline V gives CDR1 SQVTM, CDR2 ANQGSEA. V was trimmed by 8 bases and J by 8 bases, leaving 25 bases between them. The chain's CDR3 is CSTGAGKQDRDSPLHF. The CDR3 DNA follows: TGCAGCACCGGGGCCGGGAAACAGGATAGGGATTCACCCCTCCACTTT.

This clone was seen more than once but under ten times. The V call is TRBV29-1, the J call TRBJ2-7; TRBD2 might be the D (7 bases). CDR1 SQVTM and CDR2 ANQGSEA come from the germline V gene. Trimming removed 6 bases at V and 2 bases at J, with 11 bases between. The length of the CDR3 is 12 residues. The DNA for the CDR3 is TGCAGCGTAGGGGGGGGACCCTACGAGCAGTACTTC. This codes for CSVGGGPYEQYF.

This sequence joins TRBV13 and TRBJ2-3; 15 nucleotides line up with TRBD2. With 4 bases clipped from V and 4 bases from J, the junction kept 6 bases outside the gene matches. The CDR3 covers 17 residues. Germline-derived CDR1 and CDR2 are PRHDT and FYEKMQ (reference sequence). CDR3 protein: CASSWGRTSGGADTQYF. In DNA form, the CDR3 reads TGTGCCAGCAGCTGGGGAAGGACTAGCGGGGGGGCAGATACGCAGTATTTT.

The chain carries TRBV4-3 and TRBJ1-1; 7 bases align to TRBD1. CDR3 length equals 15 residues. Germline V gene sequence: CDR1 LGHNA, CDR2 YSLEER. V gave up 0 bases and J gave up 11 bases; unmatched junction bases: 12. The CDR3 DNA follows: TGCGCCAGCAGCCAAGATCACAGGGACAGTGAACGTGCTTTCTTT. This encodes CASSQDHRDSERAFF.